Following are 8 T cell receptor beta chains from one sample sequenced in a study of blood T cell repertoires in COVID-19. The repertoire was sequenced with immunoSEQ multiplex PCR; TCRdb's copy has only in-frame clones and lacks some. The table lists more than 200,000 clones, approximately 89% of them singletons. The sample was PBMCs or T cells enriched from blood (not recorded which). The receptors come from a woman aged 30 to 39 who had been exposed to COVID-19.

The chain carries TRBV30 and TRBJ1-3; D uncertain. V lost 7 bases and J 0 bases, leaving 16 bases between the germline ends. The CDR3 consists of 15 residues. Germline-derived CDR1 and CDR2 are GTSNPN and SVGIG (reference sequence). The CDR3 loop is CAFQGLQNSGNTIYF. The CDR3 region has the DNA TGTGCCTTCCAAGGACTGCAAAACTCTGGAAACACCATATATTTT.

This chain uses TRBV6-5 with TRBJ1-6, with D perhaps matching TRBD1 (5 bases). V was clipped by 0 bases and J by 6 bases, with 9 bases between them. The CDR3 runs 15 residues. Germline-derived CDR1 and CDR2 are MNHEY and SVGAGI. CDR3 sequence: CASSYSLTVNSPLHF. CDR3 DNA: TGTGCCAGCAGTTACTCGTTGACAGTTAATTCACCCCTCCACTTT.

V gene TRBV18 combines with J gene TRBJ1-4, with D maybe TRBD1 (5 bases). The V end was cut by 4 bases, the J end by 1 base, with 13 bases between. The CDR3 is made up of 16 amino acids. Per germline, CDR1 KGHSH and CDR2 LQKENI. The CDR3 bases are TGTGCCAGCTCACTAGGCTTGACAGAAACTAATGAAAAACTGTTTTTT. Translation gives CASSLGLTETNEKLFF.

V gene TRBV29-1 combines with J gene TRBJ1-2, with 7 bases fitting TRBD1. The CDR3 spans 14 residues. Trimming at V came to 2 bases and at J to 2 bases, leaving 5 bases not matched to a gene. The germline gives CDR1 SQVTM, CDR2 ANQGSEA. The CDR3 here is CSVERSGQNYGYTF. CDR3 DNA sequence: TGCAGCGTTGAAAGGTCGGGACAGAACTATGGCTACACCTTC.

The chain recombines TRBV7-9 with TRBJ2-7; 9 bases line up with TRBD2. The V gene's germline CDR1 is SEHNR and CDR2 FQNEAQ (reference sequence). After removal of 5 bases from V and 3 bases from J, the junction contained 14 bases not matched to a gene. This CDR3 comprises 17 residues. In DNA form, the CDR3 reads TGTGCCAGCAGCGGCCGTCTAGCGGGAACGGAGAACTACGAGCAGTACTTC. This codes for CASSGRLAGTENYEQYF.

The chain employs TRBV9 and TRBJ2-5; 7 bases line up with TRBD1. The CDR3 is made up of 15 amino acids. V lost 4 bases, J lost 1 base, and 7 bases stayed unmatched. CDR1 is SGDLS and CDR2 is YYNGEE in the germline V gene. The CDR3 region is CASSSKGDSQETQYF. In DNA form, the CDR3 reads TGTGCCAGCAGCTCAAAGGGGGACAGCCAAGAGACCCAGTACTTC.

The chain employs TRBV24-1 and TRBJ2-1, with 14 bases that match TRBD2. After removal of 5 bases from V and 4 bases from J, the junction contained 15 bases not matched to a gene. The CDR3 consists of 20 residues. Germline V gene sequence: CDR1 KGHDR, CDR2 SFDVKD. Here the CDR3 DNA reads TGTGCCACCAGTGGTCGTATTCCGGGACTAGCGGGAGAATCGTACAATGAGCAGTTCTTC. Amino acid sequence: CATSGRIPGLAGESYNEQFF.

The J gene is TRBJ1-1, the V gene TRBV7-9; D gene uncertain. Between the trimmed V and J ends, which lost 1 base and 8 bases, there was a span of 11 bases. Germline lookup yields CDR1 SEHNR and CDR2 FQNEAQ (reference sequence). This CDR3 has 13 amino acids. CDR3 protein: CASSLVRSEEAFF. The CDR3 region has the DNA TGTGCCAGCAGCTTAGTCCGCTCGGAGGAAGCTTTCTTT.